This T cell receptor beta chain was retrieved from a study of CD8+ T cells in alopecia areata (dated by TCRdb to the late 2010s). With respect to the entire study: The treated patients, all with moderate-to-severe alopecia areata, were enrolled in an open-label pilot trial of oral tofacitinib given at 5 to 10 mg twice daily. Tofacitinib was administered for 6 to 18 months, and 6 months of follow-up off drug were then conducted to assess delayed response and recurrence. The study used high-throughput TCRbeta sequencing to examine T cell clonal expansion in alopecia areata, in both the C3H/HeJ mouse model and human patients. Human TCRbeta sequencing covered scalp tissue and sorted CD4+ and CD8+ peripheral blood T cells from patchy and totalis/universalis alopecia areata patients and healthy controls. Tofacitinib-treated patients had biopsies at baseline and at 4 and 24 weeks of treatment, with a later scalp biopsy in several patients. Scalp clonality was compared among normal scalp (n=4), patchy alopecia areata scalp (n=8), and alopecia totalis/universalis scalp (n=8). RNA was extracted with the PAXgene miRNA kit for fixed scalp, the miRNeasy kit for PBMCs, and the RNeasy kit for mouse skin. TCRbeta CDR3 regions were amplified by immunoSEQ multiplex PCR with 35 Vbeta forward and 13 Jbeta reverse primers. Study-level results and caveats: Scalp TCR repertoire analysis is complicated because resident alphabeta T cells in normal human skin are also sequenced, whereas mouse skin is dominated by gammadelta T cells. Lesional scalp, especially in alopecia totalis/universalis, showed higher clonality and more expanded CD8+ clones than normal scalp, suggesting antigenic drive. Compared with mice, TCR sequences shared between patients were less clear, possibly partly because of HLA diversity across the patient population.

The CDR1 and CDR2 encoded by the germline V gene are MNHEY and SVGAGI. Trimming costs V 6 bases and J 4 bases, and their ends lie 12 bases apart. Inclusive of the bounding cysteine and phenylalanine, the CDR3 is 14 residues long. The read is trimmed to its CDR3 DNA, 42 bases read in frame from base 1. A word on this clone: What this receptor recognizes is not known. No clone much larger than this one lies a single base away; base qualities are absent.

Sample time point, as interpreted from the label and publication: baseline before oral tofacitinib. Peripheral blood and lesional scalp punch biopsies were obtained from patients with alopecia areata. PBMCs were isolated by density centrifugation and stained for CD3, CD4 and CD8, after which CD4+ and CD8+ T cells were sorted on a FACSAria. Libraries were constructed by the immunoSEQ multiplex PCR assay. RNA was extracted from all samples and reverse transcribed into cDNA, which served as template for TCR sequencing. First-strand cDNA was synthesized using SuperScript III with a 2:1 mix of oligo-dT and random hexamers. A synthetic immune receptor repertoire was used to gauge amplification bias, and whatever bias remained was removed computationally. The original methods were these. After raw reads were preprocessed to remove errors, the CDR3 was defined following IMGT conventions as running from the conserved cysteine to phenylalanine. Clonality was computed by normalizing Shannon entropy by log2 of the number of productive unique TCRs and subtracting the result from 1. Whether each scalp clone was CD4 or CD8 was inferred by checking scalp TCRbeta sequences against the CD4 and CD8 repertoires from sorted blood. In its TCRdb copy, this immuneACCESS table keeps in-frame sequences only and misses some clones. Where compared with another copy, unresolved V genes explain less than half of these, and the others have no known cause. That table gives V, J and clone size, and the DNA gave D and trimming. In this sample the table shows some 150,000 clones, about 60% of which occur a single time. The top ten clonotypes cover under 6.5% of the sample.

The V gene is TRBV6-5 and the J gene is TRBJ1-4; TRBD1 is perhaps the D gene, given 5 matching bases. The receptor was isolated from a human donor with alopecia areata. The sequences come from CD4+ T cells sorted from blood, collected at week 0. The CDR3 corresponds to CASRRDGLNEKLFF. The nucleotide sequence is TGTGCCAGCAGGAGGGACGGACTTAATGAAAAACTGTTTTTT.